Listed below are T cell receptor beta chains from one sample, sequenced in a study of blood T cell repertoires in COVID-19. Profiled with immunoSEQ multiplex PCR; TCRdb holds only in-frame clones, not every one. Here the sample spans 140,000 to 150,000 clones, approximately 90% being singletons. Source material: peripheral blood. These receptors came from a woman aged 60-75 years with active COVID-19. Each CDR3 is given with its conserved first and last residue. The D gene is left open where the match is weak. Size is stated for part of the rows, as once, few or many counts, or as a class when the clone is expanded.

J: TRBJ2-2
size: NA
D: NA
V: TRBV6-6
DNA: TGTGCCAGCAGTCACCCGGGAGCCGGGGAGCTGTTTTTT
CDR3: CASSHPGAGELFF

J: TRBJ2-7
size: NA
D: TRBD1
V: TRBV4-3
DNA: TGCGCCAGCAGCCAAAACAGGGGGTCGCTATACGAGCAGTACTTC
CDR3: CASSQNRGSLYEQYF

J: TRBJ1-6
size: NA
D: NA
V: TRBV30
DNA: TGTGCCTATGAAAAGAGGGGGTCCCTCCACTTT
CDR3: CAYEKRGSLHF

J: TRBJ1-2
size: NA
D: NA
V: TRBV3-1/TRBV3-2
DNA: TGTGCCAGCAGCCGGGAGTACTTTCGCATCGACTTC
CDR3: CASSREYFRIDF

J: TRBJ2-7
size: NA
D: NA
V: TRBV6-5
DNA: TGTGCCAGCAGCCACACTAGGGCCGTAGTGGGGGAGCAGTACTTC
CDR3: CASSHTRAVVGEQYF

J: TRBJ1-2
size: NA
D: NA
V: TRBV5-6
DNA: TGTGCCAGCAGCCGCGTCAGGGAAGGCGACTATGGCTACACCTTC
CDR3: CASSRVREGDYGYTF

J: TRBJ1-1
size: NA
D: TRBD1
V: TRBV7-9
DNA: TGTGCCAGCAGCTTAGGGCCCTTGACAGGGCCGACTGAAGCTTTCTTT
CDR3: CASSLGPLTGPTEAFF

J: TRBJ1-1
size: NA
D: NA
V: TRBV15
DNA: TGTGCCACCAGCGGCAGGGTTAGGAACACTGAAGCTTTCTTT
CDR3: CATSGRVRNTEAFF

J: TRBJ2-1
size: NA
D: TRBD2
V: TRBV7-3
DNA: TGTGCCAGCAGCGTCGTAGCGGGAGGAAAGCAGTTCTTC
CDR3: CASSVVAGGKQFF

J: TRBJ2-7
size: NA
D: NA
V: TRBV7-9
DNA: TGTGCCAGCAGCTTACCCGCGAACGCCTACGAGCAGTACTTC
CDR3: CASSLPANAYEQYF

J: TRBJ2-3
size: NA
D: TRBD1
V: TRBV7-9
DNA: TGTGCCAAGGGGACAGCCACAGATACGCAGTATTTT
CDR3: CAKGTATDTQYF

J: TRBJ2-4
size: NA
D: NA
V: TRBV18
DNA: TGTGCCAGCTCACCACCGGCAGGGGGGAACATTCAGTACTTC
CDR3: CASSPPAGGNIQYF

J: TRBJ2-1
size: once
D: TRBD2
V: TRBV30
DNA: TGTGCCTGGACCGGACTAGCCCATGAGCAGTTCTTC
CDR3: CAWTGLAHEQFF

J: TRBJ1-5
size: NA
D: NA
V: TRBV27
DNA: TGTGCCAGCAGTTTGCCAGGGATCGGATTGTTTAACTGGATAGGGGGCAATCAGCCCCAGCATTTT
CDR3: CASSLPGIGLFNWIGGNQPQHF

J: TRBJ2-3
size: NA
D: NA
V: TRBV29-1
DNA: TGCAGCGTTGAACGGCTAGATGGTACGCAGTATTTT
CDR3: CSVERLDGTQYF

J: TRBJ1-1
size: NA
D: NA
V: TRBV4-3
DNA: TGCGCCAGCAGCCCAGCGGGACACATGAACACTGAAGCTTTCTTT
CDR3: CASSPAGHMNTEAFF

J: TRBJ2-7
size: NA
D: NA
V: TRBV11-2
DNA: TGTGCCAGCAGCTTATCTAGGTTTTTCGGCTCCTACGAGCAGTACTTC
CDR3: CASSLSRFFGSYEQYF

J: TRBJ2-6
size: few
D: NA
V: TRBV5-1
DNA: TGCGCCAGCAGCTTGGATATCAGGGGGGCTGGGGCCAACGTCCTGACTTTC
CDR3: CASSLDIRGAGANVLTF

J: TRBJ2-7
size: once
D: NA
V: TRBV6-5
DNA: TGTGCCAGCAGCCCCACATCCTACGAGCAGTACTTC
CDR3: CASSPTSYEQYF

J: TRBJ1-4
size: NA
D: TRBD1
V: TRBV4-3
DNA: TGCGCCAGCAGCCAAGATCTGAACAGGGGGCGAGAAAAACTGTTTTTT
CDR3: CASSQDLNRGREKLFF

J: TRBJ1-3
size: NA
D: NA
V: TRBV5-1
DNA: TGCGCCAGCAGCTTTGGAGACCCGGGAAACACCATATATTTT
CDR3: CASSFGDPGNTIYF

J: TRBJ2-7
size: NA
D: TRBD1
V: TRBV4-3
DNA: TGCGCCAGCAGCCAAGCTCGGGCAGGGGGCTACGAGCAGTACTTC
CDR3: CASSQARAGGYEQYF

J: TRBJ1-1
size: NA
D: NA
V: TRBV7-9
DNA: TGTGCCAGCAGACCCTACCGGGTGAACACTGAAGCTTTCTTT
CDR3: CASRPYRVNTEAFF

J: TRBJ1-4
size: once
D: TRBD1
V: TRBV9
DNA: TGTGCCAGCAGCCTCCGACAGGGGACCACTAATGAAAAACTGTTTTTT
CDR3: CASSLRQGTTNEKLFF

J: TRBJ1-6
size: NA
D: TRBD1
V: TRBV2
DNA: TGTGCCAGCAGTCGGGACAGGCCGCCAAATTCACCCCTCTACTTT
CDR3: CASSRDRPPNSPLYF

J: TRBJ2-1
size: NA
D: TRBD2
V: TRBV5-1
DNA: TGCGCCAGCAGCTTGGGAGCTAGCGGATACAATGAGCAGTTCTTC
CDR3: CASSLGASGYNEQFF